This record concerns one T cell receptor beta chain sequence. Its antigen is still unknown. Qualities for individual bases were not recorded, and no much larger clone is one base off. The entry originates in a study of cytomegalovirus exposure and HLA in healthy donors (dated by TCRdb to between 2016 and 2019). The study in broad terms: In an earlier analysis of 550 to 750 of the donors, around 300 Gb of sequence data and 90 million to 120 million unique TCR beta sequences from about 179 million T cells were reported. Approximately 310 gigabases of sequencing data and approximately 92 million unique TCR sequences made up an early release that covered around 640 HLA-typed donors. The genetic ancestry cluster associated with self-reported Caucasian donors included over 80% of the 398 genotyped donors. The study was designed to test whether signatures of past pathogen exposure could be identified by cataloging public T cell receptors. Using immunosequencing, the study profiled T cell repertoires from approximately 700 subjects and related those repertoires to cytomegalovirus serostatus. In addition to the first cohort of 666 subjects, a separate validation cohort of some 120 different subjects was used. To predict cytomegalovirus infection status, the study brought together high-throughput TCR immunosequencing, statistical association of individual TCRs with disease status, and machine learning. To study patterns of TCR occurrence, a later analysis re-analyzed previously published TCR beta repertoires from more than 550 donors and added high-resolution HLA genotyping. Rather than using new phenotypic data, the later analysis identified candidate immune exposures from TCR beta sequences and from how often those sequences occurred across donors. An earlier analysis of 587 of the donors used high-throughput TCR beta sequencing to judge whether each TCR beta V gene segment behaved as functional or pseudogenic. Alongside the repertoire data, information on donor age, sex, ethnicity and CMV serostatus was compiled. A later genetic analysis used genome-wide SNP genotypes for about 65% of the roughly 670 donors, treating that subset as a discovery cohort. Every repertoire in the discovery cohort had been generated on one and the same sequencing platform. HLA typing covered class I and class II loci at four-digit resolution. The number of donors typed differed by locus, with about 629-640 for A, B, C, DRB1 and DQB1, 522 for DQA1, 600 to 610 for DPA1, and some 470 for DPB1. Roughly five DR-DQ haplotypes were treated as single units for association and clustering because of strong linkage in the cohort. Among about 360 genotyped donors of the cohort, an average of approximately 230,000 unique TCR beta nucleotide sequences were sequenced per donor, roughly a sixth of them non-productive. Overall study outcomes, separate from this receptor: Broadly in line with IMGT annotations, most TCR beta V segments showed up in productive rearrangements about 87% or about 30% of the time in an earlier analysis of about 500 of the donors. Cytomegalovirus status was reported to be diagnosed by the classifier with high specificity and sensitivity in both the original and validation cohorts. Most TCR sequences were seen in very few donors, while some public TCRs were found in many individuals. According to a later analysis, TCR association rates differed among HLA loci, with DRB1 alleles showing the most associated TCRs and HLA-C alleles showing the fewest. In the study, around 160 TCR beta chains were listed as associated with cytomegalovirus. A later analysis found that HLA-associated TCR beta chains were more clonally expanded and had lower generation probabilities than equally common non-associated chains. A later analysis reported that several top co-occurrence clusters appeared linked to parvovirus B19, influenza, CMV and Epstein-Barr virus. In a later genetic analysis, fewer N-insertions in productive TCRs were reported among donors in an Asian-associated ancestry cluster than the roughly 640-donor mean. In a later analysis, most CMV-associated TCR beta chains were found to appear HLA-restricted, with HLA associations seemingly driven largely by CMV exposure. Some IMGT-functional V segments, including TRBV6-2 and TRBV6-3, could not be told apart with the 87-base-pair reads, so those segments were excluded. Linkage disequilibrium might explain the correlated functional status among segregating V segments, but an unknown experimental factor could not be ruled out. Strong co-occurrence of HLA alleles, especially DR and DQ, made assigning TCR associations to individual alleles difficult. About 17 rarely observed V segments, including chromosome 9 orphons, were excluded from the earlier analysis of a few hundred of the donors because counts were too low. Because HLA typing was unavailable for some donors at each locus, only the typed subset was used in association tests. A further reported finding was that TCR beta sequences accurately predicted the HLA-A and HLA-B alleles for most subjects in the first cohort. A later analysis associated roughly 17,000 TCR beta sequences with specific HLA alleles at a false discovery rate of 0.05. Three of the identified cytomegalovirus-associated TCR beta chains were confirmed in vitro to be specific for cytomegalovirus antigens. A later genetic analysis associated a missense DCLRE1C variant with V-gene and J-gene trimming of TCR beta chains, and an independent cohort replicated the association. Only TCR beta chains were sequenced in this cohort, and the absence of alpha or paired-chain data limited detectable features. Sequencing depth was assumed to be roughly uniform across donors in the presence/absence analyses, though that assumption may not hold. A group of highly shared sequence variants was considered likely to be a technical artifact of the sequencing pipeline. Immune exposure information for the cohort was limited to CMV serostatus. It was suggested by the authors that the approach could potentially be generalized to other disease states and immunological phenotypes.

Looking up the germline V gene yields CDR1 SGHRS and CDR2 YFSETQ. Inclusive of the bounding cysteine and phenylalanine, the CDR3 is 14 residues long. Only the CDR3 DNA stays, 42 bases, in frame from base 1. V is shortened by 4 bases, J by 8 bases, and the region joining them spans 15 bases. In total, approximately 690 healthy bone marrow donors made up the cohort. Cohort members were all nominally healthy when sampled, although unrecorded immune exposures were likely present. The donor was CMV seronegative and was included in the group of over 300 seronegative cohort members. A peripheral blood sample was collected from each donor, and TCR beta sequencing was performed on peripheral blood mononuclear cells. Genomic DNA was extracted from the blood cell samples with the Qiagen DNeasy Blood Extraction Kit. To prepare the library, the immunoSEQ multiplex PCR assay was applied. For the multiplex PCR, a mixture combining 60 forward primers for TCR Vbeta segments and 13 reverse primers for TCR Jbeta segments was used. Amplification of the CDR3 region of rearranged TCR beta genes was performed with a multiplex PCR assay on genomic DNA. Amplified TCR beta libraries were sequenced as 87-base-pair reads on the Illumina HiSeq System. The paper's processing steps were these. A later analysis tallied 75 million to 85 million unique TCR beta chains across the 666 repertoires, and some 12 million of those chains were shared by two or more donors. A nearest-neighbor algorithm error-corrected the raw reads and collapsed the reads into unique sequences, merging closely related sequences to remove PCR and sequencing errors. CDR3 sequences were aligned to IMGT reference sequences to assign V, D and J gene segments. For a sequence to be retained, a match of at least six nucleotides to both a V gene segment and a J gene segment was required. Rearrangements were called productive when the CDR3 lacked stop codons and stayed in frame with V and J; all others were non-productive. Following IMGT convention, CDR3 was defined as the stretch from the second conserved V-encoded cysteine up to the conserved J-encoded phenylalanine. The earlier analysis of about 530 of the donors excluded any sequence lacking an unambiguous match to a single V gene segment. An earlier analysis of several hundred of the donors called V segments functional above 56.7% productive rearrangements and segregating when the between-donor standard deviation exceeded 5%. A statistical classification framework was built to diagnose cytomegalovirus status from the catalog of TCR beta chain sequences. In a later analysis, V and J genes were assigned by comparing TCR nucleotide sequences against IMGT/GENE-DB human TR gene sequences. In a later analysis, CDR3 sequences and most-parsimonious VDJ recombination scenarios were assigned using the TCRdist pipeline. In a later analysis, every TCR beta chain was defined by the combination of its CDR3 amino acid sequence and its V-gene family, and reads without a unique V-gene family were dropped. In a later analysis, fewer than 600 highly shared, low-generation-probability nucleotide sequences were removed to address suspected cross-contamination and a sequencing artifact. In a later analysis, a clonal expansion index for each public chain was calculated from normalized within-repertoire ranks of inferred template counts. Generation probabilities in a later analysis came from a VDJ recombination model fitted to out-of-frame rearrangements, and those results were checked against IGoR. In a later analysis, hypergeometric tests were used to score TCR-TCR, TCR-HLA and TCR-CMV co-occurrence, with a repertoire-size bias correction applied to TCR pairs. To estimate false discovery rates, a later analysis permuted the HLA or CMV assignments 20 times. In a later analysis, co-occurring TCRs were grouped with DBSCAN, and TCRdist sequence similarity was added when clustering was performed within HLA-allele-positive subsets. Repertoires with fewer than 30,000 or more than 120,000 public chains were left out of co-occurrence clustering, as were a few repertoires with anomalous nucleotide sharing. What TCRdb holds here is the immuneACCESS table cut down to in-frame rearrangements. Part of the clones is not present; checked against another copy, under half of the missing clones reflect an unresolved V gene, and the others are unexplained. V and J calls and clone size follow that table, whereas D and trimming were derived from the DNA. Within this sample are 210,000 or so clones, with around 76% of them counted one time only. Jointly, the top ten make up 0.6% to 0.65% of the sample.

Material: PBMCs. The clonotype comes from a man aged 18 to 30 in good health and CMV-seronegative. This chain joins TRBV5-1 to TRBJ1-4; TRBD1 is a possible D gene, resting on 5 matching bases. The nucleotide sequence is TGCGCCAGCAGCCGCCAGGGAGGAGAAGAAAAACTGTTTTTT. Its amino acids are CASSRQGGEEKLFF.